The 26 T cell receptor beta chains below come from one sample, sequenced in a study of Ad26.COV2.S vaccination and SARS-CoV-2 variants. Method: immunoSEQ multiplex PCR; TCRdb's copy keeps in-frame clones and lacks some. The sample lists 350,000 to 500,000 clones, around 87% seen once, with around 3.6% in the top ten. Treatment given: some 19 received Ad26.COV2.S at low or high dose, single or two shots; roughly 5 received placebo; per-sample allocation not given. Material that was analyzed had been drawn on day 63 after the first vaccine or placebo injection. Sequenced here: peripheral blood, sampled in a trial of Ad26.COV2.S vaccine versus placebo. All receptors derive from a person aged 18-60 years who received the Ad26.COV2.S COVID-19 vaccine or a placebo.

The chain joins TRBV28 to TRBJ1-4; no reliable D call. Germline CDR1 and CDR2: MDHEN and SYDVKM. CDR3 length: 14 residues. V was pared by 2 bases and J by 5 bases, with 9 bases between. CDR3 protein: CASSLISVNEKLFF. As DNA, the CDR3 is TGTGCCAGCAGTTTAATATCCGTAAATGAAAAACTGTTTTTT.

Remarks on this clone: Different DNA sequences within this sample yield the same CDR3. This chain links TRBV4-3 with TRBJ2-5; D uncertain. In germline, CDR1 is LGHNA, CDR2 YSLEER. The length of the CDR3 is 13 residues. V gave up 0 bases and J gave up 5 bases, with 7 bases separating them. The CDR3 nucleotides are TGCGCCAGCAGCCAAGAAACGCGGGAGACCCAGTACTTC. It is translated as CASSQETRETQYF.

In DNA, the CDR3 is TGTGCCAGCAGCCCCAGGGGGGGGGTGAAACAAGAGACCCAGTACTTC. Translated, it gives CASSPRGGVKQETQYF. The chain employs TRBV7-8 and TRBJ2-5; D may be TRBD1 or TRBD2 (7 bases each). The germline V and J ends were trimmed by 5 bases and 2 bases, with 18 bases remaining between them. CDR1 is SGHVS and CDR2 is FQNEAQ in the germline V gene. This CDR3 spans 16 amino acids.

The chain uses TRBV29-1 and TRBJ1-1; TRBD1 matches 9 bases. The length of the CDR3 is 13 residues. J was trimmed by 1 base and V by 7 bases; bases with no gene match: 4. From germline, CDR1 is SQVTM and CDR2 ANQGSEA. CDR3 loop: CSGRTGENTEAFF. As DNA, the CDR3 is TGCAGCGGGAGGACAGGGGAGAACACTGAAGCTTTCTTT.

The chain employs TRBV5-1 and TRBJ2-1, with D possibly TRBD1 on 5 matching bases. V was cut by 0 bases and J by 4 bases, with 11 bases left in between. The CDR3 is made up of 15 amino acids. Germline V lookup: CDR1 SGHRS, CDR2 YFSETQ. The CDR3 here is CASSLGDRLYNEQFF. For the CDR3, the DNA is TGCGCCAGCAGCTTGGGAGACAGATTATACAATGAGCAGTTCTTC.

The CDR3 reads CASSEQGGYEQYF. The CDR3, as DNA: TGTGCCAGCAGTGAACAGGGAGGCTACGAGCAGTACTTC. The chain employs TRBV6-4 and TRBJ2-7; D might be TRBD1 or TRBD2, each matching 6 bases. The CDR3 length is 13 residues. Germline CDR1 is MRHNA and CDR2 is SNTAGT. The V and J ends lost 3 bases and 3 bases respectively, with 9 bases between them.

The chain recombines TRBV7-2 with TRBJ2-3; D is uncertain. The CDR3 length is 16 residues. In germline, CDR1 is SGHTA, CDR2 FQGNSA. V lost 1 base, J lost 6 bases, and 17 bases lay in between. CDR3 loop: CASSLDRPALVDTQYF. DNA for the CDR3: TGTGCCAGCAGCTTAGATCGTCCCGCTTTGGTCGATACGCAGTATTTT.

The chain combines TRBV27 with TRBJ1-2, with 8 positions matching TRBD1. The CDR3 contains 15 residues. With V trimmed by 9 bases and J by 6 bases, 15 bases remained unmatched. Germline CDR1 MNHEY, CDR2 SMNVEV (reference sequence). The CDR3 nucleotides read TGTGCCAGTAGGCAGGGGGCCCGCATGTTTGATGGCTACACCTTC. Amino acids: CASRQGARMFDGYTF.

The V and J genes are TRBV12-3 or TRBV12-4 and TRBJ1-4, with D hard to call. Trimming shortened V by 6 bases and J by 5 bases, and 7 bases separated the two germline ends. This CDR3 region has 12 residues. CDR3 residues: CASSGVNEKLFF. Here the CDR3 DNA reads TGTGCCAGCAGCGGGGTAAATGAAAAACTGTTTTTT.

With respect to this clone: The junction does not match germline at one end; this may be a read error. CDR3 sequence: CASSSQGANTGELFF. The CDR3 DNA is TGTGCTAGCAGCTCACAGGGGGCAAACACCGGGGAGCTGTTTTTT. V is TRBV7-7 and J is TRBJ2-2; 9 bases fit TRBD1. Per the germline V gene, CDR1 is SSHAT and CDR2 is FNYEAQ (reference sequence). The CDR3 has 15 amino acids. Using reference TRBV7-7 and TRBJ2-2 for the parts outside the CDR3, the full variable domain is GAGVSQSPRYKVTKRGQDVTLRCDPISSHATLYWYQQALGQGPEFLTYFNYEAQPDKSGLPSDRFSAERPEGSISTLTIQRTEQRDSAMYRCASSSQGANTGELFFGEGSRLTVL.

CDR3 coding DNA: TGCGCCAGCAGCTTCCAGGGCTCTTCGAACACTGAAGCTTTCTTT. It encodes CASSFQGSSNTEAFF. The J gene is TRBJ1-1, the V gene TRBV5-1, with D perhaps TRBD1 (5 bases). Deletions cut 2 bases from V and 1 base from J, with 12 bases between. CDR1 and CDR2 from the germline V gene are SGHRS and YFSETQ. The CDR3 is 15 amino acids.

This chain connects TRBV6-5 to TRBJ2-2; D may match TRBD1 or TRBD2 (5 bases each). Trimming cost V 11 bases and J 0 bases, with 10 bases left between them. The CDR3 runs 13 residues. The germline V gene has CDR1 MNHEY and CDR2 SVGAGI. CDR3: CAGRDPNTGELFF. The CDR3 region has the DNA TGTGCCGGACGGGACCCGAACACCGGGGAGCTGTTTTTT.

The chain has TRBV6-5 and TRBJ1-5, with a weak D call TRBD1 (5 bases). The CDR3 has 14 residues. The germline V gene encodes CDR1 MNHEY and CDR2 SVGAGI. V gave up 6 bases and J gave up 4 bases, with 13 bases separating them. The CDR3 DNA sequence: TGTGCCAGCAGCCGTTCAGGGTTAAATCAGCCCCAGCATTTT. Translated, it gives CASSRSGLNQPQHF.

V gene TRBV6-2 or TRBV6-3 combines with J gene TRBJ2-1; 9 bases agree with TRBD2. Germline CDR1 is MNHEY and CDR2 is SVGEGT. J was trimmed by 7 bases and V by 3 bases; bases with no gene match: 7. The CDR3 runs 15 residues. CDR3 DNA: TGTGCCAGCAGTTATCGGCGGGGGGGGTCTAATGAGCAGTTCTTC. Its translation is CASSYRRGGSNEQFF.

The chain combines TRBV5-1 with TRBJ2-1; 9 bases fit TRBD2. This CDR3 comprises 14 residues. Trimming took 8 bases from V and 6 from J; bases not matched to a gene: 9. The germline V gene has CDR1 SGHRS and CDR2 YFSETQ. CDR3 sequence reads: CASQRAGGLNEQFF. The CDR3 DNA reads as TGCGCCAGTCAAAGGGCGGGGGGGCTCAATGAGCAGTTCTTC.

The gene calls are TRBV4-3 and TRBJ1-6; D is uncertain. This CDR3 spans 18 amino acids. V lost 0 bases and J 2 bases, leaving 14 bases between the germline ends. Germline V gives CDR1 LGHNA, CDR2 YSLEER. The chain's CDR3 is CASSQDTTTGPYNSPLHF. DNA of the CDR3: TGCGCCAGCAGCCAAGATACGACTACGGGTCCCTATAATTCACCCCTCCACTTT.

Concerning this clone itself: This sample also contains other DNA sequences that code for the same CDR3. The rearrangement uses TRBV12-3 or TRBV12-4 and TRBJ2-7, with D possibly being TRBD1 (5 bases). CDR3 length: 12 amino acids. The V and J ends lost 6 bases and 1 base respectively, with 7 bases between them. The CDR3 nucleotides read TGTGCCAGCAGCAGACAGTCCTACGAGCAGTACTTC. This gives the protein CASSRQSYEQYF.

The V and J genes are TRBV30 and TRBJ2-7, with a possible D match to TRBD2 (5 bases). The CDR3 runs to 15 residues. Trimming took 1 base from V and 7 from J, leaving 20 bases between them. Germline CDR1 is GTSNPN and CDR2 is SVGIG (reference sequence). DNA for the CDR3: TGTGCCTGGAGTGCGGTTAGGTCTTTACGGGAAGAGCAGTACTTC. The encoded protein is CAWSAVRSLREEQYF.

The rearrangement uses TRBV4-1 and TRBJ2-3; D ambiguous. Looked up from germline, CDR1 is MGHRA and CDR2 is YSYEKL. The germline V and J ends were trimmed by 4 bases and 4 bases, with 9 bases remaining between them. CDR3 length equals 13 residues. The CDR3 region is CASSLSTADTQYF. The CDR3 coding sequence is TGCGCCAGCAGCCTTAGTACGGCAGATACGCAGTATTTT.

V gene TRBV30 combines with J gene TRBJ2-7; weak D call: TRBD1 (5 bases). The CDR3 contains 12 residues. The germline V gene has CDR1 GTSNPN and CDR2 SVGIG (reference sequence). Trimming took 5 bases from V and 4 from J, leaving 12 bases between them. The CDR3 loop is CAWEGVRYEQYF. CDR3 sequence (DNA): TGTGCCTGGGAAGGGGTCCGTTACGAGCAGTACTTC.

This sequence joins TRBV11-3 and TRBJ2-7, with D possibly matching TRBD2 (6 bases). The CDR3 has 13 amino acids. V lost 5 bases and J 6 bases, leaving 14 bases between the germline ends. CDR1 is SGHNT, CDR2 YENEEA, per germline. DNA of the CDR3: TGTGCCAGCAGCCTTCCGGGGGTAAGCGAGCAGTACTTC. This encodes CASSLPGVSEQYF.

The table lists this clone with a count of one. The rearrangement uses TRBV7-8 and TRBJ1-2, with 7 bases lining up with TRBD1. Germline V gene lookup returns CDR1 SGHVS and CDR2 FQNEAQ. The CDR3 spans 14 residues. V shed 1 base and J 7 bases; nucleotides not matched to a gene: 6. The DNA of the CDR3 is TGTGCCAGCAGCTTAGGTTCGGCAGGGGGTGGCTACACCTTC. Its translation is CASSLGSAGGGYTF.

The chain couples TRBV9 to TRBJ2-2; D remains ambiguous. This CDR3 has 14 residues. Germline assignment: CDR1 SGDLS and CDR2 YYNGEE. V was clipped by 1 base and J by 7 bases, with 11 bases between them. This chain's CDR3 is CASSVLMVGGELFF. DNA of the CDR3: TGTGCCAGCAGCGTATTGATGGTTGGCGGGGAGCTGTTTTTT.

This clone was recorded once. The chain has TRBV6-2 or TRBV6-3 and TRBJ2-7, with D hard to call. This CDR3 comprises 12 residues. Trimming pared 5 bases from V and 3 bases from J, leaving 8 bases between. Germline-derived CDR1 and CDR2 are MNHEY and SVGEGT. CDR3 DNA: TGTGCCAGCAGTCCACGGGTCTACGAGCAGTACTTC. Its translation: CASSPRVYEQYF.

This rearrangement joins TRBV11-2 to TRBJ2-5; 12 bases are shared with TRBD1. CDR3 length equals 16 residues. Germline lookup yields CDR1 SGHAT and CDR2 FQNNGV. Trimming took 5 bases from V and 7 from J; bases not matched to a gene: 11. The chain's CDR3 is CASSTRDRGRLGTQYF. The CDR3 DNA sequence: TGTGCCAGCAGCACCCGGGACAGGGGGCGATTAGGGACCCAGTACTTC.

The chain recombines TRBV5-4 with TRBJ2-1; the match to TRBD1 covers 7 bases. Germline V lookup: CDR1 SGHNT, CDR2 YYREEE (reference sequence). V shed 4 bases, J shed 6 bases, and the junction held 4 bases outside the gene matches. The CDR3 is 13 amino acids. The CDR3 region is CASSAAGGNEQFF. In nucleotides, the CDR3 is TGTGCCAGCAGCGCGGCAGGGGGCAATGAGCAGTTCTTC.